Described below is a single T cell receptor (beta chain) sequence and its context. Its antigen is undetermined. The record originates from a study of shared clonotypes between healthy human individuals. About the study: Per donor, CD8 memory used one plate, CD8 naive used two, CD4 memory used three and CD4 naive used three.

The CDR3 sequence is 15 residues long. V gave up 0 bases and J gave up 3 bases; unmatched junction bases: 4. Germline V gives CDR1 MNHEY, CDR2 SVGAGI. Donors comprised only Caucasian adults living in Nashville, Tennessee. Points from the study as a whole: With a handful of donors compared, 4% to 5.5% of naive CD4 clonotypes were shared.

An approximately 210 ng quantity of DNA, 32,000 or so T cell genomes, went into the sorted-subset replicate PCRs. Measured with immunoSEQ multiplex PCR; TCRdb has only the in-frame clones, and not every one. The data show approximately 1.5 million clones, 95% to 99% seen once. This TCR was recovered from a man aged 25-40 years in good health. Sequences were obtained from naive CD4+ T cells sorted from blood. The subset here: CD45RA+ positively selected. V is TRBV6-5 and J is TRBJ1-1; the match to TRBD1 covers 7 bases. CDR3 in DNA: TGTGCCAGCAGTTACTCTTTCAGGGGGGACACTGAAGCTTTCTTT. It specifies CASSYSFRGDTEAFF.